Below are 25 T cell receptor beta chains sequenced from a single sample in a study of blood T cell repertoires in COVID-19. Generated by immunoSEQ multiplex PCR, the TCRdb table keeps only in-frame clones and is missing some. Of 250,000 to 350,000 clones in the sample, approximately 90% are singletons; the top ten hold around 1.1%. The material sequenced was PBMCs or T cells enriched from blood (not recorded which). These receptors came from a woman aged 25-40 years who had recovered from COVID-19.

V is TRBV10-3 and J is TRBJ2-2; TRBD2 agrees at 7 bases. The CDR3 extends over 15 amino acids. The V and J ends lost 0 bases and 6 bases, in that order; junction bases with no gene match: 4. Germline assignment: CDR1 ENHRY and CDR2 SYGVKD. The CDR3 coding sequence is TGTGCCATCAGTGAGTCAGCGGCGGGAGCCGGGGAGCTGTTTTTT. It yields the protein CAISESAAGAGELFF.

V usage is TRBV6-2 or TRBV6-3 and J usage is TRBJ1-5, with D possibly being TRBD1 (6 bases). CDR1 and CDR2 (germline): MNHEY, SVGEGT. CDR3 length equals 14 residues. Trimming shortened V by 5 bases and J by 4 bases, and 12 bases separated the two germline ends. Written as DNA, the CDR3 is TGTGCCAGCAGTCGACAGGCCCTGAATCAGCCCCAGCATTTT. Protein product: CASSRQALNQPQHF.

The rearrangement links TRBV3-1 (or the pseudogene TRBV3-2) to TRBJ2-7, with D perhaps TRBD2 (5 bases). The CDR3 is 14 amino acids. Germline lookup yields CDR1 LGHDT and CDR2 YNNKEL (reference sequence). The V end lost 3 bases, the J end lost 4 bases, and 13 bases lay between the germline ends. DNA of the CDR3: TGTGCCAGCAGCCACCGCGGGTGGGCATACGAGCAGTACTTC. Translated, it gives CASSHRGWAYEQYF.

V usage is TRBV7-3 and J usage is TRBJ2-7; tentative D call: TRBD1 (6 bases). CDR1 is SGHTA and CDR2 is FQGTGA in the germline V gene. This CDR3 has 15 residues. V was trimmed by 5 bases and J by 2 bases, leaving 16 bases between them. CDR3 region: CASSQSTGRAYEQYF. The CDR3 nucleotides read TGTGCCAGCAGCCAGTCGACAGGTAGAGCCTACGAGCAGTACTTC.

The rearrangement links TRBV9 to TRBJ2-1, with 12 bases lining up with TRBD2. The trim removed 0 bases at V and 4 bases at J, leaving 8 bases unmatched. Per germline, CDR1 SGDLS and CDR2 YYNGEE. This CDR3 has 18 amino acids. The CDR3, as DNA: TGTGCCAGCAGCGTAGGGGCTAGCGGGAGGGCCGTTTACAATGAGCAGTTCTTC. Translation gives CASSVGASGRAVYNEQFF.

This chain connects TRBV10-3 to TRBJ1-4; no firm D call. CDR1 ENHRY and CDR2 SYGVKD come from the germline V gene. Trimming cost V 0 bases and J 4 bases, with 9 bases left between them. This CDR3 spans 15 amino acids. CDR3 amino acids: CAISESGGGNEKLFF. The CDR3 coding sequence is TGTGCCATCAGTGAGTCGGGAGGAGGTAATGAAAAACTGTTTTTT.

In this sample, this clone turned up a few times. The rearrangement joins TRBV2 to TRBJ1-5; 8 bases fit TRBD1. Per germline, CDR1 SNHLY and CDR2 FYNNEI. This CDR3 has 15 residues. The V and J ends lost 3 bases and 3 bases, in that order; junction bases with no gene match: 4. In nucleotides, the CDR3 is TGTGCCAGCAGTGAGGGACAGGAGAACAATCAGCCCCAGCATTTT. The encoded protein is CASSEGQENNQPQHF. Complete variable domain (other parts from reference TRBV2 and TRBJ1-5): EPEVTQTPSHQVTQMGQEVILRCVPISNHLYFYWYRQILGQKVEFLVSFYNNEISEKSEIFDDQFSVERPDGSNFTLKIRSTKLEDSAMYFCASSEGQENNQPQHFGDGTRLSIL.

The chain uses TRBV27 and TRBJ2-3; D ambiguous. The CDR3 spans 13 residues. The germline V gene has CDR1 MNHEY and CDR2 SMNVEV (reference sequence). V lost 3 bases and J 3 bases, leaving 7 bases between the germline ends. In DNA, the CDR3 is TGTGCCAGCAGTTTCGACTCTACAGATACGCAGTATTTT. It encodes CASSFDSTDTQYF.

The chain employs TRBV6-5 and TRBJ2-1, with 9 bases that match TRBD2. The CDR3 covers 14 residues. Germline assignment: CDR1 MNHEY and CDR2 SVGAGI. Losses at the gene ends were 8 bases for V and 5 bases for J; bases not matched to a gene: 7. The CDR3 protein is CASPRASGNNEQFF. Written as DNA, the CDR3 is TGTGCCAGCCCAAGGGCTAGCGGGAACAATGAGCAGTTCTTC.

V and J are TRBV19 and TRBJ2-3; 8 bases are shared with TRBD2. The germline gives CDR1 LNHDA, CDR2 SQIVND (reference sequence). The junction had 3 bases not matched to a gene; V was cut back by 3 bases and J by 4 bases. The CDR3 consists of 14 residues. The CDR3 protein is CASSMQAGADTQYF. The CDR3 DNA reads as TGTGCCAGTAGTATGCAAGCGGGGGCAGATACGCAGTATTTT.

J is TRBJ2-1 and V is TRBV24-1, with D perhaps matching TRBD2 (6 bases). Germline CDR1 is KGHDR and CDR2 is SFDVKD. The CDR3 has 16 amino acids. Between the trimmed V and J ends, which lost 3 bases and 6 bases, there was a span of 17 bases. The CDR3 DNA follows: TGTGCCACCAGTGATCGAAAGAGGGAGGCAGGCAATGAGCAGTTCTTC. Translation: CATSDRKREAGNEQFF.

CDR3 nucleotides: TGCGCCAGCACCGGGGACAGTAACGAAAAACTGTTTTTT. Residues: CASTGDSNEKLFF. The V and J genes are TRBV5-1 and TRBJ1-4, with 7 bases matching TRBD1. Losses at the gene ends were 6 bases for V and 8 bases for J; bases not matched to a gene: 7. Per the germline V gene, CDR1 is SGHRS and CDR2 is YFSETQ. This CDR3 spans 13 amino acids.

This clone was counted a single time. V usage is TRBV28 and J usage is TRBJ1-1, with 9 bases aligning to TRBD1. This CDR3 contains 16 residues. J gave up 4 bases and V 4 bases, and 10 bases lay outside the gene matches. Per germline, CDR1 MDHEN and CDR2 SYDVKM. In nucleotides, the CDR3 is TGTGCCAGCAGTTCTCCGGGACAGGGAGTGAGCACTGAAGCTTTCTTT. Translating gives CASSSPGQGVSTEAFF.

The chain links TRBV7-9 to TRBJ2-5; no clear D gene. Deletions cut 3 bases from V and 5 bases from J, with 7 bases between. Germline values: CDR1 SEHNR, CDR2 FQNEAQ (reference sequence). The CDR3 runs to 12 residues. The CDR3 sequence: CASSLVGETQYF. The CDR3 nucleotides are TGTGCCAGCAGCTTGGTGGGCGAGACCCAGTACTTC.

V gene TRBV25-1 combines with J gene TRBJ1-4, with 7 bases matching TRBD1. The germline CDR1 and CDR2 sequences are MGHDK and SYGVNS. CDR3 length: 17 residues. The V gene end was trimmed by 1 base and the J gene end by 0 bases; junction bases not matched to a gene: 5. Here the CDR3 DNA reads TGTGCCAGCAGTGAATGGGCAGGGGGTGCAACTAATGAAAAACTGTTTTTT. Amino acid sequence: CASSEWAGGATNEKLFF.

The rearrangement links TRBV19 to TRBJ2-1, with D perhaps TRBD1 (6 bases). The CDR3 contains 15 residues. Germline CDR1 LNHDA, CDR2 SQIVND (reference sequence). V was trimmed by 0 bases and J by 2 bases, leaving 8 bases between them. The CDR3 sequence: CASSIDRDTYNEQFF. Here the CDR3 DNA reads TGTGCCAGTAGTATAGACAGGGACACCTACAATGAGCAGTTCTTC.

The chain recombines TRBV9 with TRBJ1-2; D is uncertain. V dropped 4 bases and J dropped 7 bases, with 14 bases sitting between them. Germline V gives CDR1 SGDLS, CDR2 YYNGEE. CDR3 length equals 13 residues. The CDR3 bases are TGTGCCAGCAGCCCCCCCGAGGTGGCTGGCTACACCTTC. Translated, it gives CASSPPEVAGYTF.

The rearrangement uses TRBV9 and TRBJ2-1; TRBD1 aligns across 9 bases. This CDR3 is built from 15 residues. Germline V CDR1 and CDR2: SGDLS, YYNGEE. V trimming: 4 bases; J trimming: 2 bases; junction bases outside the gene matches: 4. The CDR3 DNA follows: TGTGCCAGCAGCCCGGGACAGGGAACCTACAATGAGCAGTTCTTC. Amino acid sequence: CASSPGQGTYNEQFF.

J is TRBJ2-1 and V is TRBV9; D is perhaps TRBD2 (6 bases). This CDR3 is 15 amino acids long. The V end was cut by 0 bases, the J end by 8 bases, with 15 bases between. Germline-derived CDR1 and CDR2 are SGDLS and YYNGEE. The CDR3 bases are TGTGCCAGCAGCGTAGTGGGGTCGGAGGGCGATGAGCAGTTCTTC. As protein: CASSVVGSEGDEQFF.

V is TRBV28 and J is TRBJ1-2; D possibly corresponds to TRBD1 (6 bases). Germline V gene data show CDR1 as MDHEN and CDR2 as SYDVKM. This CDR3 contains 15 residues. V gave up 5 bases and J gave up 6 bases, with 19 bases separating them. The CDR3 spells CASSTPTGLMDGYTF. The DNA for the CDR3 is TGTGCCAGCAGTACTCCGACAGGCCTAATGGATGGCTACACCTTC.

The V and J genes are TRBV28 and TRBJ2-7, with D perhaps TRBD1 (5 bases). The CDR3 is made up of 15 amino acids. The germline V gene encodes CDR1 MDHEN and CDR2 SYDVKM. Trimming took off 3 bases at V and 2 bases at J, with 14 bases between the two ends. The CDR3 region has the DNA TGTGCCAGCAGTTTTTGGGGCCCGAGCCCCTACGAGCAGTACTTC. Translated: CASSFWGPSPYEQYF.

J is TRBJ2-5 and V is TRBV7-2; 13 nucleotides match TRBD2. Trimming cost V 1 base and J 5 bases; bases outside gene matches: 4. Germline CDR1 and CDR2: SGHTA and FQGNSA. The CDR3 is made up of 16 amino acids. CDR3 coding DNA: TGTGCCAGCAGCTTAGGAAGGACTAGCGGGAGCGAGACCCAGTACTTC. Encoded protein: CASSLGRTSGSETQYF.

The V gene is TRBV27, the J gene TRBJ2-1, with D possibly being TRBD2 (5 bases). Trimming removed 5 bases at V and 0 bases at J, with 11 bases between. The CDR3 sequence is 15 residues long. Germline loops: CDR1 MNHEY, CDR2 SMNVEV (reference sequence). The CDR3 spells CASSVGLSSYNEQFF. The CDR3 DNA sequence: TGTGCCAGCAGTGTCGGACTGAGCTCCTACAATGAGCAGTTCTTC.

The V and J genes are TRBV29-1 and TRBJ2-1; 10 nucleotides match TRBD2. The germline CDR1 and CDR2 sequences are SQVTM and ANQGSEA. The junction had 16 bases not matched to a gene; V was cut back by 6 bases and J by 8 bases. The CDR3 runs 16 residues. The CDR3 loop reads CSVSPRLAGGYDEQFF. CDR3 nucleotides: TGCAGCGTGAGCCCGCGCTTAGCGGGAGGATACGATGAGCAGTTCTTC.

Here the CDR3 reads CASSPRTDQETQYF. In DNA, the CDR3 is TGTGCCAGCTCACCACGGACAGATCAAGAGACCCAGTACTTC. This chain uses TRBV18 with TRBJ2-5, with a tentative D call TRBD1 (6 bases). Trimming pared 1 base from V and 2 bases from J, leaving 8 bases between. Per germline, CDR1 KGHSH and CDR2 LQKENI. The CDR3 is 14 residues long.